In its sample, the clone carrying this T cell receptor (beta chain) was seen many times. TCRbeta library construction was performed incorporating unique molecular identifiers. From the PCR reads, TCRdb called clonotypes with MiXCR, one entry per CDR3 protein. The sample holds 250,000 to 300,000 distinct CDR3 sequences, 9.9% seen once. These data originate in a study of T-cell reconstitution after alpha-beta-depleted transplantation in children. Deletions cut 0 bases from V and 0 bases from J, with 6 bases between. The V gene's germline CDR1 is DFQATT and CDR2 SNEGSKA (reference sequence). CDR3 size: 15 residues.

Sequencing was performed on PBMCs from the stem cell graft donor, taken from the stem cell graft. This receptor was identified in a human donor who donated a stem cell graft to a child with SCID. V is TRBV20-1 and J is TRBJ1-6; D ambiguous. Here the CDR3 DNA reads TGCAGTGCTAGAGAAGATTCCTCCTATAATTCACCCCTCCACTTT. The encoded protein is CSAREDSSYNSPLHF.